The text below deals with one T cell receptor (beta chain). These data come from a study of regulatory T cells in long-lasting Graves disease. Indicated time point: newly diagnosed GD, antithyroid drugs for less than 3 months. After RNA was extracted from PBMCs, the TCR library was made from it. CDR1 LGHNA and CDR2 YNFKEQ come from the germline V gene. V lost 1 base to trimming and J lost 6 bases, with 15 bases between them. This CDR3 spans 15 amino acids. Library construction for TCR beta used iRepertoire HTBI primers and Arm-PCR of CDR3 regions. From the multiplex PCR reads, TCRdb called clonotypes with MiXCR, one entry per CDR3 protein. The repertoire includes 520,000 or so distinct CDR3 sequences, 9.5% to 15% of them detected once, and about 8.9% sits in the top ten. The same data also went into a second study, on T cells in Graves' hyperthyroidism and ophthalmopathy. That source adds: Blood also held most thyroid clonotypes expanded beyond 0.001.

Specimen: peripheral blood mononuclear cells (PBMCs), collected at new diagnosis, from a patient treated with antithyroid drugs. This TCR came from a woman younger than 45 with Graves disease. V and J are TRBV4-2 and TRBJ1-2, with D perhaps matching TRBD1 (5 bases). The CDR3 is CASSQAVEGRNGYTF. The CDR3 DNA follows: TGTGCCAGCAGCCAAGCGGTAGAGGGGAGGAATGGCTACACCTTC.